This TCR beta chain came from a study of CD8+ T cells in alopecia areata. The wider study: A 6-month period off drug followed tofacitinib, which lasted 6 to 18 months.

With 4 bases removed from V and 0 bases from J, the gap between germline ends came to 21 bases. Germline values: CDR1 SGDLS, CDR2 YYNGEE. The CDR3 covers 18 residues. Noted treatment: oral pan-JAK inhibitor, 5-10 mg twice daily. Investigators isolated RNA and reverse transcribed it into cDNA to act as the sequencing template. Assay: immunoSEQ multiplex PCR; the TCRdb copy retains only in-frame clones and omits some. The sample holds around 190,000 clones, 60% seen once. The sequence derives from a human donor with alopecia areata. This specimen was CD4+ T cells sorted from blood, taken at week 24, from a patient treated with tofacitinib. The chain employs TRBV9 and TRBJ2-3; D gene unclear. CDR3 amino acids: CASSPQPLRATSTDTQYF. The DNA for the CDR3 is TGTGCCAGCAGCCCCCAGCCACTAAGGGCCACTAGCACAGATACGCAGTATTTT.